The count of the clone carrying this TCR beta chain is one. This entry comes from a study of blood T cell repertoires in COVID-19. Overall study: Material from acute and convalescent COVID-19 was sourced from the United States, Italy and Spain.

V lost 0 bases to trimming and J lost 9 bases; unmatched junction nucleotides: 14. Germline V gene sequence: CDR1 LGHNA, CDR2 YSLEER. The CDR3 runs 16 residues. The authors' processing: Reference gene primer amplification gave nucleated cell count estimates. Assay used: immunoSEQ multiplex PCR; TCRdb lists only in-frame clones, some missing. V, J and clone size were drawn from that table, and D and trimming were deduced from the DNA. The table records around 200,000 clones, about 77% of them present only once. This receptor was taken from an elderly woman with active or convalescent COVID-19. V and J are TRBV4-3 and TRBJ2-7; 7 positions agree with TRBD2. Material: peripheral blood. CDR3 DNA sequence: TGCGCCAGCAGCCAAGAGCCTAGCGGTATCTCTGTCGGGCAGTACTTC. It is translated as CASSQEPSGISVGQYF.